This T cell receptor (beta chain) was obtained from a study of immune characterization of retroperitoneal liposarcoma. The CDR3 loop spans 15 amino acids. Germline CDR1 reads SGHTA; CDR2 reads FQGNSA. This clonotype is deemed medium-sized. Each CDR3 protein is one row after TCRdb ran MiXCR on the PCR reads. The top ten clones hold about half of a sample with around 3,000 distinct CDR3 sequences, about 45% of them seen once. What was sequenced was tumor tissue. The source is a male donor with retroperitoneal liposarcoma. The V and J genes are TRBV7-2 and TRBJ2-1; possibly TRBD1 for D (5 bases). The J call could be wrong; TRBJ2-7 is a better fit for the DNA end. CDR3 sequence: CASSLSGQSSYEQYF. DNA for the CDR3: TGTGCCAGCAGCTTGTCAGGGCAGAGCTCCTACGAGCAGTACTTC.